What follows are 10 T cell receptor beta chains derived from one specimen sequenced in a study of blood T cell repertoires in COVID-19. Clones were sequenced by immunoSEQ multiplex PCR, and TCRdb holds only the in-frame ones, with some missing. The sample lists some 180,000 clones; 85% to 90% were seen once. The sequenced material came from peripheral blood. These receptors were collected from a man between 65 and 80 years old with active or convalescent COVID-19.

The chain carries TRBV6-5 and TRBJ2-7, with 8 bases aligning to TRBD1. V gave up 0 bases and J gave up 5 bases; unmatched junction bases: 9. Germline values: CDR1 MNHEY, CDR2 SVGAGI. The CDR3 contains 16 residues. The CDR3 region has the DNA TGTGCCAGCAGTTACTCTGACGACAGGGGAAGAAACGAGCAGTACTTC. Translated, it gives CASSYSDDRGRNEQYF.

V and J are TRBV24-1 and TRBJ2-5; 9 bases agree with TRBD2. V gave up 5 bases and J gave up 5 bases; unmatched junction bases: 11. CDR3 length equals 16 residues. Germline V lookup: CDR1 KGHDR, CDR2 SFDVKD. The CDR3 loop reads CATSGGSGSGRETQYF. The DNA for the CDR3 is TGTGCCACCAGTGGAGGTAGCGGGAGTGGGAGGGAGACCCAGTACTTC.

V gene TRBV5-5 combines with J gene TRBJ1-4; weak D call: TRBD1 (5 bases). The CDR3 length is 15 residues. Germline V gene lookup returns CDR1 SGHKS and CDR2 YYEKEE (reference sequence). The ends were cut back, 2 bases at V and 7 bases at J, with 15 bases in the middle. CDR3 loop: CASSFEATQGEKLFF. CDR3 nucleotides: TGTGCCAGCAGCTTTGAGGCAACTCAGGGTGAAAAACTGTTTTTT.

This clone has more than one count but fewer than ten. V usage is TRBV7-2 and J usage is TRBJ1-5; D is perhaps TRBD1 (6 bases). V was pared by 2 bases and J by 1 base, with 9 bases between. CDR3 length equals 15 residues. Germline-derived CDR1 and CDR2 are SGHTA and FQGNSA. The CDR3 protein is CASSLRDTSNQPQHF. The CDR3 nucleotides read TGTGCCAGCAGCTTACGGGACACAAGCAATCAGCCCCAGCATTTT.

As concerns this clone: An end of the junction does not agree with germline; a read error may underlie this. The chain is built from TRBV12-3 or TRBV12-4 and TRBJ1-2; D call uncertain. There are 10 residues in the CDR3. The CDR3 DNA reads TGTGCCAGCAGCCCGACTCGCCGGGACTTC. Its translation: CASSPTRRDF.

This clone was counted once. The V call is TRBV7-8, the J call TRBJ1-2; the D gene is possibly TRBD1 (6 bases). CDR3 length: 14 residues. Per the germline V gene, CDR1 is SGHVS and CDR2 is FQNEAQ. V dropped 5 bases and J dropped 4 bases, with 14 bases sitting between them. DNA for the CDR3: TGTGCCAGCAGCCCCTCCGACAGGTCCTATGGCTACACCTTC. It encodes CASSPSDRSYGYTF.

This clone was found a few times. V gene TRBV6-2 or TRBV6-3 combines with J gene TRBJ1-2; D possibly corresponds to TRBD1 (5 bases). The CDR3 covers 17 residues. Per the germline V gene, CDR1 is MNHEY and CDR2 is SVGEGT. With 2 bases removed from V and 0 bases from J, the gap between germline ends came to 16 bases. CDR3 protein: CASSYIGGQPANYGYTF. For the CDR3, the DNA is TGTGCCAGCAGTTACATCGGGGGTCAGCCTGCTAACTATGGCTACACCTTC.

The gene calls are TRBV10-1 and TRBJ2-3; 7 positions match TRBD2. Germline V CDR1 and CDR2: WNHNN, SYGVQD (reference sequence). This CDR3 comprises 15 residues. Unmatched junction bases numbered 3, after V lost 2 bases and J lost 1 base. The CDR3 reads CASSEGRGRTDTQYF. DNA of the CDR3: TGCGCCAGCAGTGAGGGGAGGGGACGCACAGATACGCAGTATTTT.

V and J are TRBV19 and TRBJ2-1; TRBD2 matches 11 bases. Germline CDR1 and CDR2: LNHDA and SQIVND (reference sequence). Unmatched junction bases numbered 1, after V lost 3 bases and J lost 0 bases. CDR3 length equals 16 residues. CDR3 in DNA: TGTGCCAGTAGTATCACTAGCGGGGGCTCCTACAATGAGCAGTTCTTC. Protein product: CASSITSGGSYNEQFF.

The chain has TRBV12-5 and TRBJ2-5; the match to TRBD1 covers 8 bases. J lost 4 bases, V lost 4 bases, and 5 bases had no gene match. This CDR3 spans 14 amino acids. Germline values: CDR1 LGHNT, CDR2 FRNRAP. The CDR3 reads CASGYTGTGETQYF. The CDR3 DNA reads as TGTGCTAGTGGTTATACCGGGACAGGAGAGACCCAGTACTTC.